Below are 27 T cell receptor beta chains sequenced from a single sample in a study of cytomegalovirus exposure and HLA in healthy donors. Sequenced by immunoSEQ multiplex PCR; TCRdb stores in-frame clones only, minus some. In the table there are 200,000 to 250,000 clones, 85% to 95% of which are singletons. The sample taken for sequencing was PBMCs. Source of these receptors: a woman between 18 and 29 years old in good health and CMV-seronegative.

This clone was found once. V is TRBV11-2 and J is TRBJ2-3, with a tentative D call TRBD2 (5 bases). CDR1 SGHAT and CDR2 FQNNGV come from the germline V gene. This CDR3 has 13 amino acids. The V gene lost 4 bases and the J gene lost 9 bases, with 14 bases spanning the gap. CDR3 protein: CASSSTRLRTQYF. The CDR3 nucleotides are TGTGCCAGCAGCTCTACTAGGTTACGAACGCAGTATTTT.

The rearrangement joins TRBV5-1 to TRBJ2-7; D gene uncertain. The CDR3 is made up of 15 amino acids. Trimming removed 0 bases at V and 13 bases at J, with 23 bases between. Germline-derived CDR1 and CDR2 are SGHRS and YFSETQ. The DNA of the CDR3 is TGCGCCAGCAGCTTGGAAGGTGCAATCGCGCGGTTACAATACTTC. This translates into CASSLEGAIARLQYF.

The chain uses TRBV5-1 and TRBJ2-5, with TRBD2 identical over 7 bases. After removal of 5 bases from V and 3 bases from J, the junction contained 4 bases not matched to a gene. CDR3 size: 13 residues. The germline V gene encodes CDR1 SGHRS and CDR2 YFSETQ. CDR3 region: CASRRGGEETQYF. In nucleotides, the CDR3 is TGCGCCAGCAGGAGGGGAGGGGAAGAGACCCAGTACTTC.

The chain couples TRBV5-6 to TRBJ1-3, with D tentatively TRBD1 (5 bases). Germline-derived CDR1 and CDR2 are SGHDT and YYEEEE. The germline V and J ends were trimmed by 0 bases and 0 bases, with 7 bases remaining between them. The CDR3 length is 15 residues. CDR3 DNA sequence: TGTGCCAGCAGCTTGGACAGGTTCTCTGGAAACACCATATATTTT. Its protein is CASSLDRFSGNTIYF. Full variable domain (outside the CDR3, taken from reference TRBV5-6 and TRBJ1-3): DAGVTQSPTHLIKTRGQQVTLRCSPKSGHDTVSWYQQALGQGPQFIFQYYEEEERQRGNFPDRFSGHQFPNYSSELNVNALLLGDSALYLCASSLDRFSGNTIYFGEGSWLTVV.

The chain has TRBV5-8 and TRBJ2-3; a weak D match, TRBD2 (7 bases). The V gene's germline CDR1 is SGHTS and CDR2 YDEGEE. V was shortened by 5 bases and J by 9 bases, with 13 bases between the two germline ends. The CDR3 length is 12 residues. CDR3 residues: CASRGGGSTQYF. The CDR3 region has the DNA TGTGCCAGCAGGGGAGGGGGATCAACGCAGTATTTT.

The gene calls are TRBV19 and TRBJ1-1; D is unclear. CDR3 length: 13 residues. CDR1 LNHDA and CDR2 SQIVND come from the germline V gene (reference sequence). V lost 4 bases and J lost 2, with 8 bases in between. The CDR3 DNA follows: TGTGCCAGTAGTACCACTTTCAACACTGAAGCTTTCTTT. It is translated as CASSTTFNTEAFF.

This chain links TRBV5-1 with TRBJ2-5, with 9 bases identical to TRBD1. Germline V gene data show CDR1 as SGHRS and CDR2 as YFSETQ. The junction had 3 bases not matched to a gene; V was cut back by 4 bases and J by 2 bases. This CDR3 contains 14 residues. CDR3 nucleotide sequence: TGCGCCAGCAGCCGGGGACAGGGACAAGAGACCCAGTACTTC. Its protein product is CASSRGQGQETQYF.

The chain links TRBV27 to TRBJ1-2; D gene ambiguous. This CDR3 has 12 residues. Germline V gene lookup returns CDR1 MNHEY and CDR2 SMNVEV (reference sequence). With 0 bases removed from V and 11 bases from J, the gap between germline ends came to 10 bases. This CDR3 reads CASSLSGGRYTF. Written as DNA, the CDR3 is TGTGCCAGCAGTTTATCTGGAGGAAGATACACCTTC.

The chain links TRBV6-1 to TRBJ1-3, with D maybe TRBD1 (5 bases). The CDR3 extends over 13 amino acids. Germline V CDR1 and CDR2: MNHNS, SASEGT. Trimming stripped 9 bases from V and 3 bases from J, with 12 bases between. CDR3 DNA sequence: TGTGCCAGTAGCAGGGCGTTTGGAAACACCATATATTTT. It translates to CASSRAFGNTIYF.

This clone was seen a single time. This sample also contains other DNA sequences that code for the same CDR3. The gene calls are TRBV29-1 and TRBJ1-1; 8 bases align to TRBD1. The CDR3 has 13 amino acids. V shed 4 bases, J shed 2 bases, and the junction held 3 bases outside the gene matches. Germline CDR1 is SQVTM and CDR2 is ANQGSEA. CDR3 sequence: CSVGAGGNTEAFF. The CDR3 region has the DNA TGCAGCGTTGGGGCAGGGGGCAACACTGAAGCTTTCTTT.

This CDR3 reads CASIEGYEQYF. In DNA form, the CDR3 reads TGCGCCAGCATCGAGGGCTACGAGCAGTACTTC. The rearrangement joins TRBV10-2 to TRBJ2-7; possibly TRBD2 for D (5 bases). This CDR3 has 11 amino acids. V gave up 7 bases and J gave up 3 bases, with 7 bases separating them. CDR1 is WSHSY, CDR2 SAAADI, per germline.

V and J are TRBV5-1 and TRBJ2-2; 11 bases map to TRBD1. The trim removed 4 bases at V and 5 bases at J, leaving 4 bases unmatched. This CDR3 contains 15 residues. The V gene's germline CDR1 is SGHRS and CDR2 YFSETQ. CDR3 nucleotide sequence: TGCGCCAGCAGCCCGGGGACAGGGGGTACCGGGGAGCTGTTTTTT. As protein: CASSPGTGGTGELFF.

This rearrangement joins TRBV25-1 to TRBJ2-1; TRBD1 agrees at 11 bases. J lost 10 bases, V lost 8 bases, and 10 bases had no gene match. The CDR3 runs to 14 residues. Germline CDR1 is MGHDK and CDR2 is SYGVNS. CDR3 sequence: CASFNPGQGGEQFF. CDR3 nucleotides: TGTGCCAGCTTCAACCCGGGACAGGGGGGGGAGCAGTTCTTC.

The chain employs TRBV29-1 and TRBJ1-1, with D uncertain. The V and J ends lost 4 bases and 3 bases respectively, with 12 bases between them. Germline V gene sequence: CDR1 SQVTM, CDR2 ANQGSEA. The CDR3 totals 13 residues. The CDR3 nucleotides read TGCAGCGTTGCTGCGGGATGGTACACTGAAGCTTTCTTT. It is translated as CSVAAGWYTEAFF.

There are a few counts of this clone. This chain links TRBV5-6 with TRBJ1-3; TRBD1 agrees at 10 bases. V trimming: 4 bases; J trimming: 7 bases; junction bases outside the gene matches: 11. CDR1 is SGHDT, CDR2 YYEEEE, per germline. This CDR3 has 16 amino acids. CDR3 sequence (DNA): TGTGCCAGCAGCCAGGAAGGGACAGGGGACGAGAACACCATATATTTT. Its translation: CASSQEGTGDENTIYF.

This clone came up once. This chain uses TRBV28 with TRBJ2-5; TRBD2 agrees at 8 bases. The germline CDR1 and CDR2 sequences are MDHEN and SYDVKM. The CDR3 is 13 amino acids. V was clipped by 6 bases and J by 4 bases; unmatched bases: 4. The CDR3 nucleotides read TGTGCCAGCAGCGGGGGGGGAAGAGAGACCCAGTACTTC. Encoded protein: CASSGGGRETQYF.

The chain couples TRBV5-1 to TRBJ2-1; D not resolved. V lost 4 bases, J lost 7 bases, and 9 bases lay in between. Looked up from germline, CDR1 is SGHRS and CDR2 is YFSETQ. This CDR3 is 12 amino acids long. The chain's CDR3 is CASSLDPNEQFF. CDR3 in DNA: TGCGCCAGCAGCCTGGATCCAAATGAGCAGTTCTTC.

This clone appeared a single time. V usage is TRBV2 and J usage is TRBJ1-3; 7 nucleotides agree with TRBD1. Germline V gene sequence: CDR1 SNHLY, CDR2 FYNNEI. V lost 4 bases to trimming and J lost 2 bases; unmatched junction nucleotides: 8. CDR3 length equals 16 residues. The CDR3 sequence: CASSVDWTGTGNTIYF. In nucleotides, the CDR3 is TGTGCCAGCAGTGTGGACTGGACAGGCACTGGAAACACCATATATTTT.

This chain joins TRBV5-3 and TRBJ2-1; TRBD1 is a possible D gene (6 bases). TRBV5-3 is recorded as an ORF, its role being uncertain. The length of the CDR3 is 14 residues. V was pared by 8 bases and J by 4 bases, with 16 bases between. CDR3 bases: TGTGCCAGCTCCCGAGAGGGGGTGTACAATGAGCAGTTCTTC. Translating it yields CASSREGVYNEQFF.

The rearrangement links TRBV6-6 to TRBJ1-1; weak D call: TRBD1 (5 bases). Trimming took 7 bases from V and 6 from J, leaving 21 bases between them. Germline V gene data show CDR1 as MNHNY and CDR2 as SVGAGI (reference sequence). The CDR3 loop spans 15 amino acids. The CDR3, as DNA: TGTGCCAGCACCCCGGCCAGCGGGGCGGTTTCTGAAGCTTTCTTT. Residues: CASTPASGAVSEAFF.

The chain recombines TRBV27 with TRBJ1-1, with D tentatively TRBD1 (5 bases). Trimming took 2 bases from V and 6 from J, leaving 16 bases between them. Germline CDR1 is MNHEY and CDR2 is SMNVEV (reference sequence). The CDR3 contains 15 residues. DNA of the CDR3: TGTGCCAGCAGTTTAGGGTTAGGGACTCCGGCTGAAGCTTTCTTT. Translation gives CASSLGLGTPAEAFF.

The V and J genes are TRBV11-2 and TRBJ2-1, with D possibly being TRBD1 (6 bases). CDR1 SGHAT and CDR2 FQNNGV come from the germline V gene. The CDR3 is 13 residues long. Between the trimmed V and J ends, which lost 1 base and 9 bases, there was a span of 10 bases. The CDR3 DNA reads as TGTGCCAGCAGCTTAGGGCTAGGGGGTGAGCAGTTCTTC. Residues: CASSLGLGGEQFF.

The V gene is TRBV2, the J gene TRBJ2-7, with 7 bases that match TRBD2. The CDR3 covers 12 residues. Germline CDR1 reads SNHLY; CDR2 reads FYNNEI. V dropped 8 bases and J dropped 4; count of bases not matched to a gene: 5. The CDR3 coding sequence is TGTGCCAGCGGCGGGAGACTTTACGAGCAGTACTTC. This encodes CASGGRLYEQYF.

A remark on this clone: Other DNA sequences of this sample code for an identical CDR3. The genes are TRBV5-1 and TRBJ1-4; D not certain. Germline loops: CDR1 SGHRS, CDR2 YFSETQ. The V end was cut by 0 bases, the J end by 0 bases, with 6 bases between. The CDR3 runs 15 residues. CDR3: CASSLGRATNEKLFF. DNA of the CDR3: TGCGCCAGCAGCTTGGGTAGAGCAACTAATGAAAAACTGTTTTTT.

This sequence joins TRBV7-9 and TRBJ1-2; no definite D call. CDR1 and CDR2 (germline): SEHNR, FQNEAQ (reference sequence). Trimming left V 1 base short and J 3 bases short, with 9 bases between. This CDR3 has 14 residues. CDR3 region: CASSLVAGYYGYTF. CDR3 DNA sequence: TGTGCCAGCAGCTTAGTTGCAGGCTACTATGGCTACACCTTC.

In DNA, the CDR3 is TGTGCCAGCAGCCCGAACTGGGGCCCCGCAACTAATGAAAAACTGTTTTTT. Residues: CASSPNWGPATNEKLFF. This chain joins TRBV5-8 and TRBJ1-4; D is possibly TRBD1 (5 bases). There are 17 residues in the CDR3. V was pared by 4 bases and J by 0 bases, with 16 bases between. Germline CDR1 and CDR2: SGHTS and YDEGEE.

This sequence joins TRBV7-9 and TRBJ2-1, with 7 bases lining up with TRBD2. With V trimmed by 5 bases and J by 2 bases, 6 bases remained unmatched. The V gene's germline CDR1 is SEHNR and CDR2 FQNEAQ (reference sequence). This CDR3 comprises 15 residues. The CDR3 here is CASSLLAGAYNEQFF. The CDR3, as DNA: TGTGCCAGCAGCCTCCTGGCGGGGGCCTACAATGAGCAGTTCTTC.